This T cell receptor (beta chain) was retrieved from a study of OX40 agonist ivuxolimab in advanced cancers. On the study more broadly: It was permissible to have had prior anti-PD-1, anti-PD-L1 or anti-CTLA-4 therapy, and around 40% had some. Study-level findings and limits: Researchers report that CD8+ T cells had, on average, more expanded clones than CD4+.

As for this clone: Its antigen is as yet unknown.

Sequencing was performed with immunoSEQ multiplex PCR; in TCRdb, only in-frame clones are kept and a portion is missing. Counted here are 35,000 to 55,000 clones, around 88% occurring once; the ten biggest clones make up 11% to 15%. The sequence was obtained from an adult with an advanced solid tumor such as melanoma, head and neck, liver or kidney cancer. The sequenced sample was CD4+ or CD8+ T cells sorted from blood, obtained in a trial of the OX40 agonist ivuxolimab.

CDR3 in DNA: TGTGCCTGGCGTATCGGAATCTCCTACAATGAGCAGTTCTTC. Protein: CAWRIGISYNEQFF. This sequence joins TRBV30 and TRBJ2-1; D unclear. V shed 5 bases and J shed 0 bases, with 11 bases lying between them. Germline lookup yields CDR1 GTSNPN and CDR2 SVGIG (reference sequence). The CDR3 is made up of 14 amino acids.